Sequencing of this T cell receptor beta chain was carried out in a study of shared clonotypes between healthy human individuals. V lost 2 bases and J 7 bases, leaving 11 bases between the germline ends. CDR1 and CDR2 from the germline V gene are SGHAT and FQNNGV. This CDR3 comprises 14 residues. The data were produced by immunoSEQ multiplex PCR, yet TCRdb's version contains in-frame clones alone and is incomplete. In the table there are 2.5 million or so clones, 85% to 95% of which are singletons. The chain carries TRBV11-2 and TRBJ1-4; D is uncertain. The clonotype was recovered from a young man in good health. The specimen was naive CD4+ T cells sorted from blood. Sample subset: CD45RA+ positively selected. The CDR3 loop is CASSLWPRSEKLFF. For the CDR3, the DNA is TGTGCCAGCAGCTTATGGCCAAGGTCTGAAAAACTGTTTTTT.